This TCR beta chain derives from a study of cytomegalovirus exposure and HLA in healthy donors. Study results and limitations: A few CMV-associated chains were confirmed in vitro to be specific for CMV antigens.

Trimming left V 5 bases short and J 0 bases short, with 10 bases between. The germline CDR1 and CDR2 sequences are SGHTA and FQGNSA. CDR3 length: 14 residues. Note on this clone: Its antigen is still unknown.

Measured with immunoSEQ multiplex PCR; TCRdb has only the in-frame clones, and not every one. The sample contains approximately 58,000 clones, 85% to 95% of which appear only once. This clonotype was sampled from a man in his late teens or twenties in good health and CMV-seronegative. The material sequenced was PBMCs. The V gene is TRBV7-2, the J gene TRBJ1-1; no clear D. CDR3 sequence reads: CASSPMTLNTEAFF. DNA of the CDR3: TGTGCCAGCAGCCCCATGACATTGAACACTGAAGCTTTCTTT.